This paragraph covers one TCR beta chain sequence. It has no known antigen specificity. Base qualities were left out, and no much larger clone turns up one base away. Samples from volunteer blood donors who had recovered from COVID-19 were contributed by a second Seattle source. Each collaborating institution followed its own protocols to collect whole blood in K2EDTA tubes. Collaborator samples were shipped for TCRbeta analysis as frozen whole blood, isolated PBMCs, or DNA extracted from either sample type. This entry is derived from a study of blood T cell repertoires in COVID-19 (dated by TCRdb to between 2020 and 2021). About the full investigation: Collaborator samples came from the United States, Italy and Spain and covered acute and convalescent phases of COVID-19. The material from the prospective study consisted of cDNA or gDNA derived from T cells, B-cell-depleted T cells, or PBMCs. Subjects who had been exposed to COVID-19, were actively infected with it, or had recovered from it provided the deeply sampled blood TCRbeta repertoires that made up the dataset. The repertoires were released in a freely available public database meant as a resource for research on the immune response to SARS-CoV-2. The samples were drawn from the first 160 participants of the ongoing ImmuneRACE study and from 1,254 subjects provided by 6 global collaborators. Sample metadata almost always included a de-identified subject ID, COVID-19 status, age in years and sex. Where available, HLA class I and class II types were obtained from metadata supplied by the sample provider rather than from assay-based typing. Overall study outcomes, separate from this receptor: How much clinical and demographic metadata was included differed by source and by participant, and the metadata was provided uncurated.

The immunoSEQ Assay, a bias-controlled multiplex PCR, was used to amplify TCRbeta CDR3 regions from genomic DNA. The study's processing was this. The number of nucleated cells in each sample was estimated by amplification of reference gene primers within the assay. To quantify the absolute abundance of each unique TCRbeta CDR3 rearrangement, sequence reads were collapsed and filtered. For each sample, productive Simpson clonality was calculated as the square root of Simpson's diversity index over productive rearrangements. Not all clones reach the TCRdb copy of this immuneACCESS table, which keeps in-frame sequences only. Checked studies attribute under half of the gap to unresolved V genes and leave the rest unexplained. The DNA was the basis for D and trimming; V, J and clone size are from that table. The sample yields under 250,000 clones; more than 75% were counted once. Jointly, the top ten make up around 1.5% of the sample.

Taken from cysteine to phenylalanine, the CDR3 has 17 residues. The sequence is cut down to CDR3 DNA, 51 bases in frame from base 1. V is reduced by 2 bases and J by 4 bases, leaving a spacing of 18 bases between them. The germline V gene yields SGHNT for CDR1 and YENEEA for CDR2. The V and J genes are TRBV11-3 and TRBJ1-3, with TRBD1 perhaps the D gene, on 6 matching bases. This sequence was found in a woman aged 60-75 years who had recovered from COVID-19. Sequenced: peripheral blood. Read as DNA, the sequence is TGTGCCAGCAGCTTAAACCCTCACTCAGGACAGGGAAACACCATATATTTT. It encodes CASSLNPHSGQGNTIYF.